These 21 T cell receptor beta chains came from one sample sequenced in a study of blood T cells in healthy people across ages. Primed by a sample-barcoded 5' primer and a J-beta primer mix, a second PCR proceeded for about 6 to 12 cycles. TCRdb reanalysed the 5' RACE reads using MiXCR and keeps one entry per CDR3 protein. The sample lists around 690,000 distinct CDR3 sequences, 58% occurring once. Sequenced: blood. The receptors were gathered from a man aged 55-75 years in good health.

The V and J genes are TRBV10-3 and TRBJ1-1, with D maybe TRBD1 (5 bases). CDR3 length: 12 amino acids. The V gene lost 7 bases and the J gene lost 5 bases, with 11 bases spanning the gap. Germline CDR1 is ENHRY and CDR2 is SYGVKD. CDR3 loop: CAIMGLGTEAFF. The CDR3 nucleotides are TGTGCCATCATGGGGCTGGGGACTGAAGCTTTCTTT.

The chain has TRBV7-8 and TRBJ1-1; weak D call: TRBD1 (6 bases). The CDR3 runs to 13 residues. The germline gives CDR1 SGHVS, CDR2 FQNEAQ. The V and J ends lost 1 base and 11 bases respectively, with 14 bases between them. The CDR3 nucleotides read TGTGCCAGCAGCTTAGACAGGGCGCCGGAGGCTTTCTTT. As protein: CASSLDRAPEAFF.

This chain connects TRBV24-1 to TRBJ2-3, with 11 bases matching TRBD1. The CDR3 length is 15 residues. Germline V CDR1 and CDR2: KGHDR, SFDVKD. The V gene end was trimmed by 4 bases and the J gene end by 4 bases; junction bases not matched to a gene: 3. CDR3 loop: CATSEGTGGSDTQYF. In DNA, the CDR3 is TGTGCCACCAGTGAAGGGACAGGGGGATCAGATACGCAGTATTTT.

The J gene is TRBJ2-4, the V gene TRBV25-1; TRBD2 matches 7 bases. After removal of 4 bases from V and 6 bases from J, the junction contained 6 bases not matched to a gene. From germline, CDR1 is MGHDK and CDR2 SYGVNS. The CDR3 consists of 14 residues. CDR3 nucleotides: TGTGCCAGCAGTGGTTCAGGGAGGGGAAACATTCAGTACTTC. Its protein product is CASSGSGRGNIQYF.

This chain links TRBV5-1 with TRBJ1-5, with a weak D call TRBD1 (5 bases). The germline V gene encodes CDR1 SGHRS and CDR2 YFSETQ. The length of the CDR3 is 14 residues. Trimming stripped 4 bases from V and 6 bases from J, with 14 bases between. CDR3 residues: CASSPGHAGQPQHF. DNA for the CDR3: TGCGCCAGCAGCCCTGGACACGCCGGTCAGCCCCAGCATTTT.

This clonotype turned up a few times. The rearrangement joins TRBV15 to TRBJ2-1; 8 positions agree with TRBD1. Unmatched junction bases numbered 7, after V lost 4 bases and J lost 5 bases. The CDR3 sequence is 15 residues long. Germline loops: CDR1 LNHNV, CDR2 YYDKDF (reference sequence). The CDR3 reads CATSTGQGEHNEQFF. CDR3 bases: TGTGCCACCAGCACAGGACAGGGAGAACACAATGAGCAGTTCTTC.

This clonotype was detected a few times. The V gene is TRBV20-1, the J gene TRBJ2-3; 16 nucleotides agree with TRBD2. J was trimmed by 3 bases and V by 3 bases; bases with no gene match: 3. CDR1 DFQATT and CDR2 SNEGSKA come from the germline V gene (reference sequence). This CDR3 contains 16 residues. CDR3 in DNA: TGCAGTGCTAGTGGGACTAGCGGGGGGGCTACAGATACGCAGTATTTT. This sequence encodes CSASGTSGGATDTQYF.

The chain has TRBV9 and TRBJ2-6; 12 bases agree with TRBD1. The J segment lost 4 bases and the V segment lost 0 bases, leaving 8 bases of the junction unmatched. Looked up from germline, CDR1 is SGDLS and CDR2 is YYNGEE. This CDR3 region has 19 residues. The CDR3 DNA is TGTGCCAGCAGCGTAGGACCGGGACAGGGGGCTCCGGGGGCCAACGTCCTGACTTTC. The encoded protein is CASSVGPGQGAPGANVLTF.

CDR3 coding DNA: TGTGCCAGCAGTTTGGGGACCACGAGGGGGCTTAGTATTGGCTACACCTTC. It yields the protein CASSLGTTRGLSIGYTF. This sequence joins TRBV12-3 or TRBV12-4 and TRBJ1-2; TRBD1 matches 7 bases. The CDR3 is made up of 17 amino acids. V shed 3 bases and J 7 bases; nucleotides not matched to a gene: 17.

This clonotype has just a few counts. This sequence joins TRBV19 and TRBJ2-7; TRBD1 is a possible D gene (6 bases). Germline-derived CDR1 and CDR2 are LNHDA and SQIVND (reference sequence). Trimming removed 9 bases from V and 3 bases from J, with 15 bases in between. This CDR3 has 13 amino acids. CDR3 sequence: CASQRGSHYEQYF. The CDR3 DNA is TGTGCCAGCCAAAGGGGGAGTCACTACGAGCAGTACTTC.

The V call is TRBV6-5, the J call TRBJ1-4, with D unresolved. V was pared by 5 bases and J by 8 bases, with 15 bases between. CDR3 length equals 14 residues. Germline V gene sequence: CDR1 MNHEY, CDR2 SVGAGI. The DNA of the CDR3 is TGTGCCAGCAGTAACATCGCGCGAGTCGAAAAACTGTTTTTT. Amino acid sequence: CASSNIARVEKLFF.

The rearrangement uses TRBV20-1 and TRBJ2-5; D not resolved. Germline V gene sequence: CDR1 DFQATT, CDR2 SNEGSKA (reference sequence). The V and J ends lost 7 bases and 11 bases respectively, with 20 bases between them. The CDR3 runs 12 residues. The DNA for the CDR3 is TGCAGTGTAGGGCAGAACCACAATGAGCAGTACTTC. Translating it yields CSVGQNHNEQYF.

This clonotype occurred once. The chain employs TRBV12-3 or TRBV12-4 and TRBJ2-1; 10 bases fit TRBD2. The CDR3 length is 16 residues. V shed 5 bases and J 5 bases; nucleotides not matched to a gene: 9. The DNA of the CDR3 is TGTGCCAGCAGTCTCCAGGGACTAGCGCTAGACAATGAGCAGTTCTTC. As protein: CASSLQGLALDNEQFF.

Comments on this clonotype: The junction departs from germline at one end; a sequencing error may be responsible. V is TRBV10-2 and J is TRBJ2-1, with 7 bases aligning to TRBD1. The CDR3 consists of 14 residues. CDR1 and CDR2 (germline): WSHSY, SAAADI. The CDR3: CANSETGSYNEQFF. CDR3 bases: TGCGCCAACAGTGAGACAGGGTCCTACAATGAGCAGTTCTTC.

The chain couples TRBV7-9 to TRBJ2-1; TRBD2 is a possible D gene (6 bases). This CDR3 has 18 amino acids. V shed 7 bases and J shed 10 bases, with 32 bases lying between them. Per the germline V gene, CDR1 is SEHNR and CDR2 is FQNEAQ (reference sequence). The CDR3 here is CASTPQRGRDSGIEEQFF. CDR3 in DNA: TGTGCCAGCACCCCACAGCGAGGCCGGGACTCAGGGATTGAGGAGCAGTTCTTC. Using reference TRBV7-9 and TRBJ2-1 for the parts outside the CDR3, the full variable domain is DTGVSQNPRHKITKRGQNVTFRCDPISEHNRLYWYRQTLGQGPEFLTYFQNEAQLEKSRLLSDRFSAERPKGSFSTLEIQRTEQGDSAMYLCASTPQRGRDSGIEEQFFGPGTRLTVL.

The chain uses TRBV21-1 and TRBJ1-5; the table's TRBD1 call for D was not verified on the DNA. TRBV21-1 is given as a pseudogene. The CDR3 consists of 17 residues. The CDR3, as DNA: TGTGCCAGCAGCTGTGTAATGGACAGACTAAGCAATCAGCCCCAGCATTTT. It is translated as CASSCVMDRLSNQPQHF.

The V and J genes are TRBV7-9 and TRBJ1-6, with D possibly matching TRBD1 (5 bases). This CDR3 has 18 residues. The germline gives CDR1 SEHNR, CDR2 FQNEAQ (reference sequence). V gave up 1 base and J gave up 5 bases, with 18 bases separating them. The CDR3 loop reads CASSLGLTAPLDNSPLHF. DNA of the CDR3: TGTGCCAGCAGCTTAGGTTTGACAGCTCCCCTCGATAATTCACCCCTCCACTTT.

This clonotype has more than one count but fewer than ten. V and J are TRBV2 and TRBJ2-5, with 10 bases that match TRBD1. The junction had 1 base not matched to a gene; V was cut back by 7 bases and J by 5 bases. Germline V gene sequence: CDR1 SNHLY, CDR2 FYNNEI. The CDR3 runs 12 residues. The CDR3 loop reads CASKDRGETQYF. The CDR3 nucleotides are TGTGCCAGCAAGGACAGGGGGGAGACCCAGTACTTC.

Turning to this clonotype: A much more abundant neighbour one base away suggests this may be a read error. In this CDR3 the conserved last residue, phenylalanine or tryptophan, is missing, so a read error is likely. The rearrangement uses TRBV3-1 and TRBJ2-5; 7 bases line up with TRBD1. The CDR3 consists of 11 residues. CDR1 LGHDT and CDR2 YNNKEL come from the germline V gene (reference sequence). The CDR3 protein is CHTGVQETQYL. CDR3 nucleotide sequence: TGTCACACAGGGGTCCAAGAGACCCAGTACTTA.

This clonotype was detected a few times. V and J are TRBV7-2 and TRBJ2-5; 8 bases map to TRBD2. V was pared by 5 bases and J by 1 base, with 12 bases of the junction left unmatched. This CDR3 contains 17 residues. Looked up from germline, CDR1 is SGHTA and CDR2 is FQGNSA. CDR3 sequence reads: CASSARFSGTRQETQYF. The CDR3 nucleotides are TGTGCCAGCAGCGCCAGATTTAGCGGGACCCGCCAAGAGACCCAGTACTTC.

This clonotype was counted between two and nine times. This sequence joins TRBV20-1 and TRBJ2-7; TRBD1 aligns across 7 bases. V dropped 6 bases and J dropped 2; count of bases not matched to a gene: 4. CDR3 length: 12 amino acids. Germline CDR1 DFQATT, CDR2 SNEGSKA (reference sequence). CDR3 sequence: CSADRVTYEQYF. DNA of the CDR3: TGCAGTGCCGACAGGGTAACCTACGAGCAGTACTTC.